What follows describes a single T cell receptor beta chain. The sample originates from a study of early T cells in non-severe SARS-CoV-2 infection. Study-level information: Sequencing targeted bulk RNA from unsorted whole blood, leaving chains unpaired.

Individually, cDNA molecules had unique molecular identifiers attached to them. Each CDR3 protein is one row after TCRdb ran MiXCR on the 5' RACE reads. The sample lists about 56,000 distinct CDR3 sequences, more than 9% occurring once. Germline trimming cut 4 bases from V and 3 bases from J; bases unmatched to any gene: 8. From germline, CDR1 is ENHRY and CDR2 SYGVKD. The CDR3 sequence is 16 residues long. The chain is built from TRBV10-3 and TRBJ1-3, with TRBD1 matching 8 bases. The sequenced material came from whole blood. The TCR was taken from an adult who was a healthcare worker with PCR-confirmed SARS-CoV-2 infection or an uninfected control (not recorded which). The CDR3: CAISGPITGGGNTIYF. CDR3 bases: TGTGCCATCAGTGGACCGATAACAGGGGGTGGAAACACCATATATTTT.